Detailed here is one TCR beta chain. The antigen remains unidentified. This entry is derived from a study of post-analysis software for immune sequencing data. Included in the TCR beta cDNA libraries were unique molecular identifiers. TCRdb redid the calling of the PCR reads with MiXCR, one entry per CDR3 protein. The sample lists 500,000 to 600,000 distinct CDR3 sequences, 44% seen once, with more than 1.5% in the top ten. General study findings and limits: The study found TRBV5-6, TRBV5-1 and TRBV20-1 among a handful of TRBV segments more frequent in patients than controls.

Trimming cost V 5 bases and J 4 bases, with 11 bases left between them. Germline V gives CDR1 MDHEN, CDR2 SYDVKM. This CDR3 has 13 amino acids. This sequence was found in a girl under 18 with multiple sclerosis. Sequenced input: blood. V and J are TRBV28 and TRBJ1-2; D unclear. CDR3 coding DNA: TGTGCCAGCAGTCCGGCTGAAGGCTATGGCTACACCTTC. Translating it yields CASSPAEGYGYTF.